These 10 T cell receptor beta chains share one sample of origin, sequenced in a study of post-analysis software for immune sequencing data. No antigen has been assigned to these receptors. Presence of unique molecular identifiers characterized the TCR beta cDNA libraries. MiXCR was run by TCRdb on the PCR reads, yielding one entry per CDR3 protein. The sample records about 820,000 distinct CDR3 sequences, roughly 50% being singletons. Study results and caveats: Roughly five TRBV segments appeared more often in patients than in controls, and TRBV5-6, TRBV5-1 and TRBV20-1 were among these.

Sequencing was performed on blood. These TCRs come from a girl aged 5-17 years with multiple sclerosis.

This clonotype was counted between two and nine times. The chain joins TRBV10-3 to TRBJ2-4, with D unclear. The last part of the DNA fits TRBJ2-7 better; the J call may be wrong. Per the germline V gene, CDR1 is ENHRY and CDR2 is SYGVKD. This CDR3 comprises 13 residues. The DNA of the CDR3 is TGTGCCATCAGTGAGTCTGATAACTACGAGCAGTACTTC. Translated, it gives CAISESDNYEQYF.

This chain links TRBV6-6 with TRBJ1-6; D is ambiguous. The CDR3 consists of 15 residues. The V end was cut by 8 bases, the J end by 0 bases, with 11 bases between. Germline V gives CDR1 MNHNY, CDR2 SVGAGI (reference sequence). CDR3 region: CASLKESSYNSPLHF. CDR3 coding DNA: TGTGCCAGCTTAAAGGAGAGCTCCTATAATTCACCCCTCCACTTT.

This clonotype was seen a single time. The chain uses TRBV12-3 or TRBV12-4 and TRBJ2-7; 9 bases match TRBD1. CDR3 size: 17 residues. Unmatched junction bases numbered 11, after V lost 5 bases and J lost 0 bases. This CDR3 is CASSMTRDREGSYEQYF. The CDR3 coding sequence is TGTGCCAGCAGTATGACTCGGGACAGGGAGGGCTCCTACGAGCAGTACTTC.

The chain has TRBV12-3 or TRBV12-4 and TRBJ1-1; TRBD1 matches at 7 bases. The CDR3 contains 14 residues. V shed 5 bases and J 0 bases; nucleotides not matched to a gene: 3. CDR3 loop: CASSRGQVNTEAFF. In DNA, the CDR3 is TGTGCCAGCAGTCGTGGACAGGTGAACACTGAAGCTTTCTTT.

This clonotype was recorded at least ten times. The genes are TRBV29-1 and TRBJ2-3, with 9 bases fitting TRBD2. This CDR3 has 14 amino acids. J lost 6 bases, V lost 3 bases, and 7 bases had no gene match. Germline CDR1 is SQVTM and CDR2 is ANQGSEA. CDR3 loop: CSVEGRGGVDTQYF. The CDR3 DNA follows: TGCAGCGTTGAGGGGCGGGGGGGTGTGGATACGCAGTATTTT.

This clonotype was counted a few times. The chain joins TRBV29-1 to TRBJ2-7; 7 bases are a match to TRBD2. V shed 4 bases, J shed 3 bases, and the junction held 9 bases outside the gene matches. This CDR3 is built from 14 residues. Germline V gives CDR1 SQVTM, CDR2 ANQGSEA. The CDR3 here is CSVGVLAGHYEQYF. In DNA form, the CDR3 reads TGCAGCGTTGGTGTCTTAGCGGGCCACTACGAGCAGTACTTC.

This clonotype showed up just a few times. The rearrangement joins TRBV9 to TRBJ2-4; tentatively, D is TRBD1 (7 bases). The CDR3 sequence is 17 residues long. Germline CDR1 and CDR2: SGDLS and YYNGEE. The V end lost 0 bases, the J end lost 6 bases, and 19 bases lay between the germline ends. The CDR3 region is CASSVGGGGVLGNIQYF. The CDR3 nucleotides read TGTGCCAGCAGCGTAGGAGGAGGGGGCGTTTTGGGAAACATTCAGTACTTC.

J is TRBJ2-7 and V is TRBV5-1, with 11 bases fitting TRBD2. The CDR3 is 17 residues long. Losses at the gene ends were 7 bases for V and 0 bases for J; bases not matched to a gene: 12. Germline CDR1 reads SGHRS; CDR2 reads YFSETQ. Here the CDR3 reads CASSPGLAARSSYEQYF. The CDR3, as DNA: TGCGCCAGCTCCCCGGGACTAGCGGCGCGAAGCTCCTACGAGCAGTACTTC.

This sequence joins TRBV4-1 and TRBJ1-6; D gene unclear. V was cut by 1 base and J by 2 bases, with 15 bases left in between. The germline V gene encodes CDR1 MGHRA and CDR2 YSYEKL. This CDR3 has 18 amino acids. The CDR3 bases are TGCGCCAGCAGCCAAGCGGGTCGGGGAGTCACCTATAATTCACCCCTCCACTTT. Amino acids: CASSQAGRGVTYNSPLHF.

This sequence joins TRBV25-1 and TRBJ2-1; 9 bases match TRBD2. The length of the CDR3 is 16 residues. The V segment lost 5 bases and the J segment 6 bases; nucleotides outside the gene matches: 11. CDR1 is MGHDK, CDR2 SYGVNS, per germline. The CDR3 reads CASSLLAGDLPNEQFF. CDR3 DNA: TGTGCCAGCAGTCTTTTAGCGGGAGATCTCCCCAATGAGCAGTTCTTC.